This T cell receptor beta chain emerged from a study of blood T cell repertoires in COVID-19. TCRdb keeps only in-frame clones here, not all; method: immunoSEQ multiplex PCR. The sample contains tens of thousands of clones, 60% to 85% of which appear only once. The CDR3 contains 14 residues. The junction had 4 bases not matched to a gene; V was cut back by 1 base and J by 5 bases. The V gene's germline CDR1 is MNHEY and CDR2 SMNVEV (reference sequence). Sequencing was performed on peripheral blood. This receptor was obtained from a human donor in a cohort sampled during active COVID-19. V is TRBV27 and J is TRBJ1-2; 7 bases are a match to TRBD1. CDR3 residues: CASSLYGTVYGYTF. DNA for the CDR3: TGTGCCAGCAGTTTATATGGGACAGTTTATGGCTACACCTTC.